This entry is about one T cell receptor beta chain. Antigen unknown. This entry belongs to a study of beta chain features in type 1 diabetes. Notes on the study in general: For patients, the naive, central memory and Treg TCRB repertoires appeared more alike than for healthy donors.

The whole isolated RNA underwent reverse transcription, so sequencing captured expressed TCRB transcripts. Assay: immunoSEQ multiplex PCR; the TCRdb copy retains only in-frame clones and omits some. The data contain 150,000 to 200,000 clones, approximately 8.4% of them singletons. Trimming at V came to 1 base and at J to 2 bases, leaving 4 bases not matched to a gene. In germline, CDR1 is LGHNA, CDR2 YNFKEQ. This CDR3 has 17 residues. The chain combines TRBV4-2 with TRBJ2-3; 12 bases are a match to TRBD1. The source material was central memory CD4+ T cells from blood. The clonotype comes from a woman aged 18-30 years in good health. CDR3 loop: CASSQAGTGGYTDTQYF. For the CDR3, the DNA is TGTGCCAGCAGCCAAGCCGGGACAGGGGGCTACACAGATACGCAGTATTTT.